A single sample is the source of the 19 T cell receptor beta chains below, sequenced in a study of T cell responses to AZD1222 COVID-19 vaccine. Method: immunoSEQ multiplex PCR; TCRdb's copy keeps in-frame clones and lacks some. The sample lists 100,000 or so clones; 89% were seen once. The specimen comprised peripheral blood, sampled 28 days after the second AZD1222 dose. Source of these receptors: an adult who received the AZD1222 COVID-19 vaccine.

The rearrangement uses TRBV9 and TRBJ2-7, with 8 positions matching TRBD2. CDR3 length equals 14 residues. Germline loops: CDR1 SGDLS, CDR2 YYNGEE. V gave up 0 bases and J gave up 3 bases; unmatched junction bases: 2. The CDR3 DNA sequence: TGTGCCAGCAGCGTAGCCGGGACTAGCTACGAGCAGTACTTC. Its protein is CASSVAGTSYEQYF.

The chain carries TRBV7-2 and TRBJ1-1; D may be TRBD1 (6 bases). Germline V lookup: CDR1 SGHTA, CDR2 FQGNSA. The V end was cut by 5 bases, the J end by 3 bases, with 13 bases between. This CDR3 comprises 14 residues. CDR3 region: CASSPSAGDTEAFF. The CDR3 coding sequence is TGTGCCAGCAGCCCTTCCGCAGGGGACACTGAAGCTTTCTTT.

The V call is TRBV7-9, the J call TRBJ2-2; D may match TRBD1 or TRBD2 (5 bases each). The germline gives CDR1 SEHNR, CDR2 FQNEAQ (reference sequence). Trimming cost V 5 bases and J 7 bases, with 14 bases left between them. The CDR3 has 14 amino acids. The CDR3 reads CASSPGRFGGELFF. CDR3 bases: TGTGCCAGCAGCCCGGGACGCTTCGGCGGGGAGCTGTTTTTT.

The CDR3, as DNA: TGTGCCAGCAGTTTAGCGGGACAGGGTTTAACCGGGGAGCTGTTTTTT. Amino acid sequence: CASSLAGQGLTGELFF. This chain links TRBV28 with TRBJ2-2, with 9 bases fitting TRBD1. The trim removed 2 bases at V and 5 bases at J, leaving 6 bases unmatched. The germline CDR1 and CDR2 sequences are MDHEN and SYDVKM. The CDR3 spans 16 residues.

This chain connects TRBV4-1 to TRBJ2-5; 12 positions match TRBD2. The V and J ends lost 3 bases and 2 bases, in that order; junction bases with no gene match: 19. Germline CDR1 MGHRA, CDR2 YSYEKL. The CDR3 is 21 residues long. In nucleotides, the CDR3 is TGCGCCAGCAGCCAGCAGGGACAGACTAGCGGGAGAGACTCCTTTCAAGAGACCCAGTACTTC. It encodes CASSQQGQTSGRDSFQETQYF.

This rearrangement joins TRBV7-9 to TRBJ2-1; 10 bases are a match to TRBD2. Germline CDR1 and CDR2: SEHNR and FQNEAQ (reference sequence). The V gene end was trimmed by 5 bases and the J gene end by 12 bases; junction bases not matched to a gene: 10. The CDR3 runs to 14 residues. The CDR3 sequence: CASSGGLAWMGQFF. The DNA of the CDR3 is TGTGCCAGCAGCGGGGGACTAGCGTGGATGGGGCAGTTCTTC.

The V call is TRBV6-5, the J call TRBJ2-7; 12 nucleotides line up with TRBD2. V lost 6 bases and J lost 9; bases outside the gene matches: 12. CDR1 and CDR2 (germline): MNHEY, SVGAGI. The CDR3 runs 15 residues. The CDR3 sequence: CASRTSGSFKDRQYF. The CDR3 coding sequence is TGTGCCAGCAGGACTAGCGGGAGTTTTAAGGACAGGCAGTACTTC.

The chain has TRBV7-9 and TRBJ1-6; TRBD1 is a possible D gene (6 bases). Per germline, CDR1 SEHNR and CDR2 FQNEAQ (reference sequence). V was shortened by 7 bases and J by 7 bases, with 14 bases between the two germline ends. This CDR3 spans 14 amino acids. In DNA form, the CDR3 reads TGTGCCAGCATGGGGGGGGCTTGGAATTCACCCCTCCACTTT. This codes for CASMGGAWNSPLHF.

This clone appeared a single time. The rearrangement uses TRBV19 and TRBJ1-4; D is undetermined. Per germline, CDR1 LNHDA and CDR2 SQIVND (reference sequence). Trimming pared 6 bases from V and 4 bases from J, leaving 12 bases between. The CDR3 is 14 residues long. Written as DNA, the CDR3 is TGTGCCAGTAGCCTGACGGCCCTTAATGAAAAACTGTTTTTT. It yields the protein CASSLTALNEKLFF.

The gene calls are TRBV12-5 and TRBJ2-1, with 7 bases lining up with TRBD2. The V gene's germline CDR1 is LGHNT and CDR2 FRNRAP. CDR3 length: 14 amino acids. V gave up 1 base and J gave up 10 bases; unmatched junction bases: 7. The CDR3 bases are TGTGCTAGTGGTTTGGGCGGGAGTGCGGGAGAGCAGTTCTTC. Its translation is CASGLGGSAGEQFF.

The chain recombines TRBV7-9 with TRBJ1-3; D gene uncertain. The V and J ends lost 1 base and 0 bases respectively, with 7 bases between them. There are 15 residues in the CDR3. Germline assignment: CDR1 SEHNR and CDR2 FQNEAQ (reference sequence). CDR3 DNA: TGTGCCAGCAGCTTAGGGGGTTCCTCTGGAAACACCATATATTTT. It codes for CASSLGGSSGNTIYF.

The rearrangement uses TRBV7-7 and TRBJ2-3, with 15 bases fitting TRBD2. With V trimmed by 5 bases and J by 5 bases, 5 bases remained unmatched. CDR3 length: 16 residues. The germline V gene has CDR1 SSHAT and CDR2 FNYEAQ (reference sequence). The CDR3 is CASSPGLAGGKDTQYF. For the CDR3, the DNA is TGTGCCAGCAGCCCGGGACTAGCGGGAGGTAAAGATACGCAGTATTTT.

The genes are TRBV7-2 and TRBJ2-4, with D perhaps matching TRBD2 (6 bases). V was trimmed by 5 bases and J by 11 bases, leaving 13 bases between them. Germline V gene sequence: CDR1 SGHTA, CDR2 FQGNSA. The CDR3 sequence is 12 residues long. The CDR3 DNA is TGTGCCAGCAGCCGCTGGGGACTTTTTCAGTACTTC. Amino acids: CASSRWGLFQYF.

The genes are TRBV7-9 and TRBJ2-2; D not resolved. The CDR3 sequence is 12 residues long. Germline V gene lookup returns CDR1 SEHNR and CDR2 FQNEAQ (reference sequence). The V end was cut by 6 bases, the J end by 7 bases, with 9 bases between. The DNA of the CDR3 is TGTGCCAGCAGATCCGCAGGCGGGGAGCTGTTTTTT. This codes for CASRSAGGELFF.

Here the CDR3 DNA reads TGTGCCAGCAGTAAGTGGGTCTCAAACAATCAGCCCCAGCATTTT. Translating gives CASSKWVSNNQPQHF. This chain links TRBV28 with TRBJ1-5; no clear D. Trimming removed 5 bases at V and 3 bases at J, with 14 bases between. The CDR3 is made up of 15 amino acids. Germline V gene data show CDR1 as MDHEN and CDR2 as SYDVKM. The full variable domain, its missing parts supplied by reference TRBV28 and TRBJ1-5, is DVKVTQSSRYLVKRTGEKVFLECVQDMDHENMFWYRQDPGLGLRLIYFSYDVKMKEKGDIPEGYSVSREKKERFSLILESASTNQTSMYLCASSKWVSNNQPQHFGDGTRLSIL.

The chain recombines TRBV5-1 with TRBJ2-1; 7 bases map to TRBD2. Germline values: CDR1 SGHRS, CDR2 YFSETQ. The CDR3 is made up of 12 amino acids. V was clipped by 3 bases and J by 8 bases; unmatched bases: 2. The CDR3 spells CASSSRGDEQFF. As DNA, the CDR3 is TGCGCCAGCAGCTCCCGGGGGGATGAGCAGTTCTTC.

The J gene is TRBJ2-5, the V gene TRBV5-1, with a possible D match to TRBD1 (6 bases). The CDR3 runs 13 residues. With 2 bases removed from V and 2 bases from J, the gap between germline ends came to 7 bases. Germline loops: CDR1 SGHRS, CDR2 YFSETQ. CDR3 in amino acids: CASSFGQQETQYF. The CDR3 nucleotides are TGCGCCAGCAGCTTCGGACAGCAAGAGACCCAGTACTTC. The entire variable domain, with the rest obtained from reference TRBV5-1 and TRBJ2-5, is as follows: KAGVTQTPRYLIKTRGQQVTLSCSPISGHRSVSWYQQTPGQGLQFLFEYFSETQRNKGNFPGRFSGRQFSNSRSEMNVSTLELGDSALYLCASSFGQQETQYFGPGTRLLVL.

The chain uses TRBV27 and TRBJ2-3, with TRBD2 as a possible D gene (6 bases). The CDR3 loop spans 16 amino acids. Germline CDR1 reads MNHEY; CDR2 reads SMNVEV (reference sequence). Trimming cost V 5 bases and J 1 base, with 16 bases left between them. CDR3 protein: CASSLRGGAGTDTQYF. CDR3 bases: TGTGCCAGCAGTCTAAGAGGAGGGGCTGGCACAGATACGCAGTATTTT.

The V call is TRBV3-1 (or the pseudogene TRBV3-2), the J call TRBJ1-1, with D unclear. This CDR3 spans 15 amino acids. Germline-derived CDR1 and CDR2 are LGHDT and YNNKEL (reference sequence). Trimming removed 1 base from V and 1 base from J, with 10 bases in between. The chain's CDR3 is CASSQVYSQNTEAFF. In nucleotides, the CDR3 is TGTGCCAGCAGCCAAGTATACAGCCAGAACACTGAAGCTTTCTTT.